The next 5 T cell receptor beta chains were all read from a single sample in a study of blood T cell repertoires in COVID-19. Using immunoSEQ multiplex PCR, the repertoire was profiled, and TCRdb retains in-frame clones only, with some absent. This table holds approximately 52,000 clones, 65% to 90% found once. What was sequenced was peripheral blood. The receptors derive from a human donor in a cohort sampled during active COVID-19.

This clone has just one count. The chain carries TRBV19 and TRBJ1-5; D is possibly TRBD1 (5 bases). Trimming pared 7 bases from V and 2 bases from J, leaving 12 bases between. There are 14 residues in the CDR3. CDR1 and CDR2 (germline): LNHDA, SQIVND (reference sequence). The CDR3 nucleotides are TGTGCCAGTAACGGTCTACAGGGCAATCAGCCCCAGCATTTT. Protein sequence: CASNGLQGNQPQHF.

V usage is TRBV29-1 and J usage is TRBJ1-5; D possibly corresponds to TRBD1 (5 bases). The CDR3 is made up of 15 amino acids. Trimming removed 6 bases at V and 0 bases at J, with 15 bases between. Germline-derived CDR1 and CDR2 are SQVTM and ANQGSEA. Here the CDR3 DNA reads TGCAGCGTCTCCTCTTCGACAGATAGCAATCAGCCCCAGCATTTT. This translates into CSVSSSTDSNQPQHF.

The V gene is TRBV7-8, the J gene TRBJ2-7; D might be TRBD2 (6 bases). Deletions cut 5 bases from V and 0 bases from J, with 11 bases between. CDR3 size: 14 residues. Germline V lookup: CDR1 SGHVS, CDR2 FQNEAQ. The chain's CDR3 is CASSRLAISYEQYF. CDR3 sequence (DNA): TGTGCCAGCAGCCGCCTAGCGATCTCCTACGAGCAGTACTTC.

The J gene is TRBJ2-3, the V gene TRBV5-4; D perhaps matches TRBD2 (6 bases). Germline lookup yields CDR1 SGHNT and CDR2 YYREEE (reference sequence). The CDR3 loop spans 14 amino acids. Deletions cut 7 bases from V and 0 bases from J, with 12 bases between. The CDR3 DNA reads as TGTGCCAGCGGGATAGCGGCAAGCACAGATACGCAGTATTTT. It translates to CASGIAASTDTQYF.

The V gene is TRBV28, the J gene TRBJ1-2; no firm D call. The CDR3 has 12 amino acids. The V gene lost 7 bases and the J gene lost 2 bases, with 8 bases spanning the gap. Germline V gene data show CDR1 as MDHEN and CDR2 as SYDVKM. The CDR3 loop reads CASKTRNYGYTF. The CDR3 DNA sequence: TGTGCCAGCAAGACACGCAACTATGGCTACACCTTC.